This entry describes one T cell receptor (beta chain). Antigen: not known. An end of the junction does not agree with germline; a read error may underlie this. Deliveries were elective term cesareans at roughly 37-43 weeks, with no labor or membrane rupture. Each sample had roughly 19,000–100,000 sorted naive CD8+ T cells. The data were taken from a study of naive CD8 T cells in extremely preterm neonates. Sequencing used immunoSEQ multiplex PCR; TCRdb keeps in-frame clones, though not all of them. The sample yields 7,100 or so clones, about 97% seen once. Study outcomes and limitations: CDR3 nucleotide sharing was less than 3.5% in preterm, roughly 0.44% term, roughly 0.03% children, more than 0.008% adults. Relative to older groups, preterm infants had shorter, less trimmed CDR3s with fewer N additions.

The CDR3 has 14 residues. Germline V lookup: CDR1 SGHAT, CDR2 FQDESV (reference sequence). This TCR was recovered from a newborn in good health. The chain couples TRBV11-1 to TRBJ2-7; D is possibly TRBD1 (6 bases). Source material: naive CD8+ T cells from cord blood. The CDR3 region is CASSIAGASYEQYF. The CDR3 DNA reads TGTGCCAGCAGCATAGCAGGGGCGTCATACGAGCAGTACTTC.